There are a few counts of the clone carrying this TCR beta chain. The antigen is not known. TCRdb's table, derived via immunoSEQ multiplex PCR, lists solely in-frame clones and lacks some. The sample has roughly 70,000 clones; about 80% are singletons. The data belong to a study of T cell responses to AZD1222 COVID-19 vaccine. Trimming cost V 0 bases and J 6 bases, with 3 bases left between them. The CDR3 contains 12 residues. Broader study findings: Females made up more of the donors, who were largely white British, and clonal diversity may have come out too low. Only five or six individuals given AZD1222 were seropositive at baseline.

V gene TRBV12-3 or TRBV12-4 combines with J gene TRBJ1-5; the D is unclear. The origin of this receptor is an adult who received the AZD1222 COVID-19 vaccine. The starting material was peripheral blood, obtained 28 days after the second AZD1222 dose. CDR3 DNA: TGTGCCAGCAGTTTAGCGACTCAGCCCCAGCATTTT. It translates to CASSLATQPQHF.